This T cell receptor (beta chain) stems from a study of T cell responses to AZD1222 COVID-19 vaccine. Study-level results: Reportedly, close to half of spike-specific TCRs are directed against unmutated variant regions. There were mostly white British donors and more females than males, and clonal diversity was possibly underestimated.

Concerning this clone: Its antigen is as yet unknown.

Sequencing was performed with immunoSEQ multiplex PCR; in TCRdb, only in-frame clones are kept and a portion is missing. The sample shows 110,000 to 150,000 clones, 85% to 95% of them seen only once. The germline V gene has CDR1 MNHNS and CDR2 SASEGT. The CDR3 sequence is 13 residues long. V lost 2 bases and J lost 5, with 10 bases in between. Sequencing used peripheral blood, obtained after recovery from COVID-19. The chain employs TRBV6-1 and TRBJ2-7, with a tentative D call TRBD1 (6 bases). This TCR was recovered from an adult who had recovered from COVID-19. The CDR3 nucleotides are TGTGCCAGCAGTGAAAGAGCAGGGGACGAGCAGTACTTC. Amino acid sequence: CASSERAGDEQYF.